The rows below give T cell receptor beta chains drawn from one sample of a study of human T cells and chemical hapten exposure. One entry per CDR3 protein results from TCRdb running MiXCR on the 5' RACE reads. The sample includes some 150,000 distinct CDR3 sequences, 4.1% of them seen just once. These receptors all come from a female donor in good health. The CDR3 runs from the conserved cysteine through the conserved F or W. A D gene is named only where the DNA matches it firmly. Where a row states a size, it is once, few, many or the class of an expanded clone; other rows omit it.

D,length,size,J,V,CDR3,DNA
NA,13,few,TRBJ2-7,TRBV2,CASSAGGRYEQYF,TGTGCCAGCAGTGCCGGGGGCAGGTACGAGCAGTACTTC
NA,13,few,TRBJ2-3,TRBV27,CASIPGWGDTQYF,TGTGCCAGCATCCCCGGGTGGGGAGATACGCAGTATTTT
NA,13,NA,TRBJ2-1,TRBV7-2,CASSRGFRNEQFF,TGTGCCAGCAGCCGGGGCTTTCGGAATGAGCAGTTCTTC
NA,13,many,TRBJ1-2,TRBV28,CASTRGRLSGYTF,TGTGCCAGCACCCGTGGGAGGCTGTCAGGCTACACCTTC
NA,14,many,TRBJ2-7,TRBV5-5,CASSLVGPLGEQYF,TGTGCCAGCAGCTTGGTGGGGCCCCTCGGGGAGCAGTACTTC
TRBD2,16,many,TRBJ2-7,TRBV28,CASTRPGTSGHYEQYF,TGTGCCAGCACGCGGCCCGGGACTAGCGGCCACTACGAGCAGTACTTC
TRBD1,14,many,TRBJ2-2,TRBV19,CATYGQGFTGELFF,TGTGCCACTTATGGACAGGGTTTCACCGGGGAGCTGTTTTTT
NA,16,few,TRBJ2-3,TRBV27,CASSLSWVASTDTQYF,TGTGCCAGCAGTTTATCGTGGGTGGCTAGCACAGATACGCAGTATTTT
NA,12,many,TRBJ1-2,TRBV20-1,CSARPDTYGYTF,TGCAGTGCTAGACCCGACACCTATGGCTACACCTTC
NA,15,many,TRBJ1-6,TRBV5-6,CASSLRGTGNSPLHF,TGTGCCAGCAGCTTGAGAGGGACGGGGAATTCACCCCTCCACTTT
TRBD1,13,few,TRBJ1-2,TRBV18,CASSPQQGDGYTF,TGTGCCAGCTCACCACAACAGGGGGATGGCTACACCTTC